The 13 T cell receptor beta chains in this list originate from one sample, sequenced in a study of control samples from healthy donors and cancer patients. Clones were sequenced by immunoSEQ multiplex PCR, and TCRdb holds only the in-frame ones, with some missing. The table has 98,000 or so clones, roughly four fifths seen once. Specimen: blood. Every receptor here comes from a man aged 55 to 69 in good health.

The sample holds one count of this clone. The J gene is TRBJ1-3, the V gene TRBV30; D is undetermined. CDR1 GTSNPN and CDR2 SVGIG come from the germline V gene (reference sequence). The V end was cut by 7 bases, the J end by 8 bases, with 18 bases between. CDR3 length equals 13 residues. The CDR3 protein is CAFEPPGRDTIYF. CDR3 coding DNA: TGTGCCTTCGAACCCCCGGGCCGAGACACCATATATTTT.

CDR3 in DNA: TGTGCCAGCAGTGTAGCGGGAGATACGCAGTATTTT. This encodes CASSVAGDTQYF. The chain carries TRBV28 and TRBJ2-3, with 7 bases that match TRBD2. The germline V gene has CDR1 MDHEN and CDR2 SYDVKM. The CDR3 length is 12 residues. V lost 5 bases to trimming and J lost 5 bases; unmatched junction nucleotides: 1. The complete variable domain, with remaining parts taken from reference TRBV28 and TRBJ2-3, reads DVKVTQSSRYLVKRTGEKVFLECVQDMDHENMFWYRQDPGLGLRLIYFSYDVKMKEKGDIPEGYSVSREKKERFSLILESASTNQTSMYLCASSVAGDTQYFGPGTRLTVL.

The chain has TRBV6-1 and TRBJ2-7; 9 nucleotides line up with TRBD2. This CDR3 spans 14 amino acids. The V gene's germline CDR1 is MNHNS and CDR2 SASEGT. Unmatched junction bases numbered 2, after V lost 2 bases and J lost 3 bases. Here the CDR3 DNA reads TGTGCCAGCAGTGAATTGCGGGGGGGCTACGAGCAGTACTTC. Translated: CASSELRGGYEQYF.

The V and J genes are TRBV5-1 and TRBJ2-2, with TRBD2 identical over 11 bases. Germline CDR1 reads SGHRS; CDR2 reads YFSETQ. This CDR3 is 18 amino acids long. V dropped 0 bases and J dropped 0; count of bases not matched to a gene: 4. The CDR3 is CASSLVVAGGANTGELFF. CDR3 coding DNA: TGCGCCAGCAGCTTGGTAGTAGCGGGAGGGGCGAACACCGGGGAGCTGTTTTTT. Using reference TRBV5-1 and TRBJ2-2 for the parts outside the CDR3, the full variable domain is KAGVTQTPRYLIKTRGQQVTLSCSPISGHRSVSWYQQTPGQGLQFLFEYFSETQRNKGNFPGRFSGRQFSNSRSEMNVSTLELGDSALYLCASSLVVAGGANTGELFFGEGSRLTVL.

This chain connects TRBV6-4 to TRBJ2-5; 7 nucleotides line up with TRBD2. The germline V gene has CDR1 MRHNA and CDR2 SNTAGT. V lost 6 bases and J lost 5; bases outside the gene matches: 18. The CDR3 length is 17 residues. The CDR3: CASRSEVQDPRGETQYF. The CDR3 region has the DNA TGTGCCAGCAGAAGCGAGGTTCAGGACCCGCGGGGGGAGACCCAGTACTTC.

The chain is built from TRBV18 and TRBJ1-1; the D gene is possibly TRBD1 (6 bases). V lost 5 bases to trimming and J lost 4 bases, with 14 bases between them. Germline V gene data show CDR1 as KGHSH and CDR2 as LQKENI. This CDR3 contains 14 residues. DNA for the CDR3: TGTGCCAGCTCATCCAACAAGGGGGTCACTGAAGCTTTCTTT. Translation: CASSSNKGVTEAFF.

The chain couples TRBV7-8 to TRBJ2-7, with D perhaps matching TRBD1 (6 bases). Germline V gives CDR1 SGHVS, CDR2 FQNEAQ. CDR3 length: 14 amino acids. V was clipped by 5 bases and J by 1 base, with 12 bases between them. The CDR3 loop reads CASSPQTGSYEQYF. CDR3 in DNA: TGTGCCAGCAGCCCACAGACAGGTTCCTACGAGCAGTACTTC.

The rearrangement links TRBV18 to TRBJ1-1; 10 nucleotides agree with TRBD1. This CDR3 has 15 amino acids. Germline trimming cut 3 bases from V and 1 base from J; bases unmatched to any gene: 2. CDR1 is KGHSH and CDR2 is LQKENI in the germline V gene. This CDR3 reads CASSPGQGSNTEAFF. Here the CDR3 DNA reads TGTGCCAGCTCACCGGGACAGGGGTCGAACACTGAAGCTTTCTTT.

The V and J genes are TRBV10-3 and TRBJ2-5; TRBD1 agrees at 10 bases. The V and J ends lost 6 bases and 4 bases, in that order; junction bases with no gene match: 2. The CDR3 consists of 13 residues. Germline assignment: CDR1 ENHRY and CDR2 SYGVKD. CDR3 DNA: TGTGCCATCAGCAGGACAGGGGGAGAGACCCAGTACTTC. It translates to CAISRTGGETQYF.

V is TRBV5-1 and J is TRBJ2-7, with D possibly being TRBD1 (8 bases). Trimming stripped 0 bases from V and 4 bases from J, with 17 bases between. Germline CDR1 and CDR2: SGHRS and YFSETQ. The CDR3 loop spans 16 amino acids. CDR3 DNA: TGCGCCAGCAGCTTGGCCGGGGGGACAGGAAAATACGAGCAGTACTTC. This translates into CASSLAGGTGKYEQYF.

The chain's CDR3 is CATSSGYRGQETQYF. In DNA, the CDR3 is TGTGCCACCAGCAGCGGTTACAGGGGACAAGAGACCCAGTACTTC. The chain employs TRBV15 and TRBJ2-5, with 7 bases that match TRBD1. This CDR3 region has 15 residues. Trimming took 3 bases from V and 2 from J; bases not matched to a gene: 6. In germline, CDR1 is LNHNV, CDR2 YYDKDF (reference sequence). The whole variable domain, filled in from reference TRBV15 and TRBJ2-5, reads DAMVIQNPRYQVTQFGKPVTLSCSQTLNHNVMYWYQQKSSQAPKLLFHYYDKDFNNEADTPDNFQSRRPNTSFCFLDIRSPGLGDTAMYLCATSSGYRGQETQYFGPGTRLLVL.

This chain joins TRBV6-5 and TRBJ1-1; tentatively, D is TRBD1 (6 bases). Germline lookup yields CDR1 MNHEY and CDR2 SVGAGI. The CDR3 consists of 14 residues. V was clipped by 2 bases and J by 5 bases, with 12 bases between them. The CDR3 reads CASSYQGRRTEAFF. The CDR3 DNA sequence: TGTGCCAGCAGTTACCAGGGGCGGCGGACTGAAGCTTTCTTT.

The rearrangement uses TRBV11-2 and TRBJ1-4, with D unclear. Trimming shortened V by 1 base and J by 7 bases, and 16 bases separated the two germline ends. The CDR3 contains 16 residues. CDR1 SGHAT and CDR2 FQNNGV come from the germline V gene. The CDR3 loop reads CASSLGRALGAEKLFF. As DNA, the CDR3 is TGTGCCAGCAGCTTAGGGCGGGCGCTAGGAGCTGAAAAACTGTTTTTT.